This T cell receptor (beta chain) was captured by sequencing in a study of blood T cell repertoires in COVID-19. Study-wide background: Specimens from acute and convalescent COVID-19 originated in the United States, Italy and Spain. Sample material is recorded as cDNA or gDNA derived from T cells, B-cell-depleted T cells, or PBMCs.

The method was immunoSEQ multiplex PCR; TCRdb's version includes in-frame clones alone and lacks a portion of them. The sample shows about 110,000 clones, 88% of them seen only once. The germline V gene has CDR1 SGHVS and CDR2 FQNEAQ. The CDR3 loop spans 16 amino acids. Trimming left V 4 bases short and J 4 bases short, with 18 bases between. V gene TRBV7-8 combines with J gene TRBJ2-3; D might be TRBD1 (6 bases). This TCR was sampled from a human donor in a cohort sampled during active COVID-19. The sequencing input was peripheral blood. The CDR3 sequence: CASSYRDTRGADTQYF. The DNA for the CDR3 is TGTGCCAGCAGCTACCGGGACACCCGAGGAGCAGATACGCAGTATTTT.